A selection of T cell receptor beta chains follows, all from one sample in a study of cytomegalovirus exposure and HLA in healthy donors. TCRdb's table, derived via immunoSEQ multiplex PCR, lists solely in-frame clones and lacks some. Here the sample spans roughly 180,000 clones, approximately 84% being singletons. The source material was PBMCs. The receptors derive from a woman aged 50 to 65 in good health and CMV-seropositive. Both conserved end residues are part of each CDR3. A D gene is named only where the DNA matches it firmly. Only some rows state a clone size, as once, few, many or a class for expanded clones.

d_call: -; j_call: TRBJ1-4; clone_size: -; v_call: TRBV15; cdr3_nt: TGTGCCACCAGCAGAGAAAAGGGGGTAGGAGAAAAACTGTTTTTT; cdr3_aa: CATSREKGVGEKLFF
d_call: TRBD1; j_call: TRBJ1-1; clone_size: few; v_call: TRBV7-9; cdr3_nt: TGTGCCAGCACCCGAGGACAGGGGGGCACTGAAGCTTTCTTT; cdr3_aa: CASTRGQGGTEAFF
d_call: -; j_call: TRBJ2-2; clone_size: -; v_call: TRBV19; cdr3_nt: TGTGCCAGTCAGAGACTGGATACCGGGGAGCTGTTTTTT; cdr3_aa: CASQRLDTGELFF
d_call: TRBD2; j_call: TRBJ2-3; clone_size: -; v_call: TRBV7-2; cdr3_nt: TGTGCCAGCAGCCCCGAGACTAGCGGGGGGCTTACGCAGTATTTT; cdr3_aa: CASSPETSGGLTQYF
d_call: TRBD2; j_call: TRBJ2-7; clone_size: -; v_call: TRBV2; cdr3_nt: TGTGCCAGCAGTGCGGAGGCTAGCGGGAGCTACGAGCAGTACTTC; cdr3_aa: CASSAEASGSYEQYF
d_call: -; j_call: TRBJ1-5; clone_size: -; v_call: TRBV6-5; cdr3_nt: TGTGCCAGCGGTTTAGAGACCCAGCATTTT; cdr3_aa: CASGLETQHF
d_call: TRBD1; j_call: TRBJ1-4; clone_size: -; v_call: TRBV5-1; cdr3_nt: TGCGCCAGCAGCTTCAGCCTTCGGTTGACAGGGACTAATGAAAAACTGTTTTTT; cdr3_aa: CASSFSLRLTGTNEKLFF
d_call: TRBD2; j_call: TRBJ2-2; clone_size: -; v_call: TRBV5-1; cdr3_nt: TGCGCCAGCGGCGGGAGAGAGGACACCGGGGAGCTGTTTTTT; cdr3_aa: CASGGREDTGELFF
d_call: -; j_call: TRBJ2-3; clone_size: -; v_call: TRBV7-9; cdr3_nt: TGTGCCAGCAGCTTAGCGCCGCAGGGTTCGCAGTATTTT; cdr3_aa: CASSLAPQGSQYF
d_call: TRBD2; j_call: TRBJ2-2; clone_size: once; v_call: TRBV4-3; cdr3_nt: TGCGCCAGCAGCCATGCCGGGACTAGCGGGATCGGGGAGCTGTTTTTT; cdr3_aa: CASSHAGTSGIGELFF
d_call: -; j_call: TRBJ1-1; clone_size: -; v_call: TRBV10-3; cdr3_nt: TGTGCCATCGGGGGCGGGTTCACTGAAGCTTTCTTT; cdr3_aa: CAIGGGFTEAFF
d_call: -; j_call: TRBJ1-1; clone_size: -; v_call: TRBV6-5; cdr3_nt: TGTGCCAGCAGTTCCCGTACAGGGAACACTGAAGCTTTCTTT; cdr3_aa: CASSSRTGNTEAFF
d_call: -; j_call: TRBJ2-3; clone_size: -; v_call: TRBV5-5; cdr3_nt: TGTGCCAGCAGCTTGGCCGTAGATACGCAGTATTTT; cdr3_aa: CASSLAVDTQYF
d_call: -; j_call: TRBJ2-7; clone_size: few; v_call: TRBV5-1; cdr3_nt: TGCGCCAGCAGCCTGAGGCGTGGTTCCTACGAGCAGTACTTC; cdr3_aa: CASSLRRGSYEQYF
d_call: TRBD1; j_call: TRBJ1-5; clone_size: -; v_call: TRBV19; cdr3_nt: TGTGCCAGTACCCCGACAGGGGGGGATCAGCCCCAGCATTTT; cdr3_aa: CASTPTGGDQPQHF